Listed here is a single T cell receptor beta chain. Its antigen remains unknown. This specimen belongs to a study of T cell responses to AZD1222 COVID-19 vaccine. Study as a whole: Some second doses came at about 4 weeks and others at about 12 weeks; these were pooled. Study-wide points: Clonal diversity was possibly underestimated, and white British individuals and females predominated among donors. Within unmutated variant regions lay the reported targets of nearly half of spike-specific TCRs. Spike-specific TCR breadth and depth were elevated following two AZD1222 doses.

V lost 1 base, J lost 4 bases, and 9 bases lay in between. This CDR3 has 14 residues. Germline CDR1 is SGHRS and CDR2 is YFSETQ. Assay used: immunoSEQ multiplex PCR; TCRdb lists only in-frame clones, some missing. The sample includes approximately 60,000 clones, roughly 84% seen only once; the top ten take under 8%. The material was peripheral blood, obtained on day 0 of AZD1222 vaccination. J is TRBJ1-3 and V is TRBV5-1; maybe TRBD1 (6 bases). The source is an adult in good health. In DNA, the CDR3 is TGCGCCAGCAGCTTGACAGGGATAGGAAACACCATATATTTT. Its translation is CASSLTGIGNTIYF. The complete variable domain, with remaining parts taken from reference TRBV5-1 and TRBJ1-3, reads KAGVTQTPRYLIKTRGQQVTLSCSPISGHRSVSWYQQTPGQGLQFLFEYFSETQRNKGNFPGRFSGRQFSNSRSEMNVSTLELGDSALYLCASSLTGIGNTIYFGEGSWLTVV.